These 29 T cell receptor beta chains were sequenced from one sample in a study of blood T cell repertoires in COVID-19. Sequencing used immunoSEQ multiplex PCR; TCRdb keeps in-frame clones, though not all of them. The sample shows over 45,000 clones, approximately 84% of them seen only once. Sequencing was performed on peripheral blood. The receptors were sampled from a man older than 75 in a cohort sampled during active COVID-19.

The chain employs TRBV15 and TRBJ2-4, with 7 bases that match TRBD1. V gave up 1 base and J gave up 5 bases; unmatched junction bases: 2. The CDR3 contains 14 residues. Germline CDR1 reads LNHNV; CDR2 reads YYDKDF (reference sequence). The CDR3 nucleotides are TGTGCCACCAGCAGAGGCGGACAGGAAAACATTCAGTACTTC. Its protein product is CATSRGGQENIQYF.

This chain uses TRBV6-5 with TRBJ1-2, with 9 bases matching TRBD1. From germline, CDR1 is MNHEY and CDR2 SVGAGI. This CDR3 region has 13 residues. The V gene end was trimmed by 6 bases and the J gene end by 4 bases; junction bases not matched to a gene: 3. The CDR3 DNA reads as TGTGCCAGCAGGCGGACAGGGGCCTATGGCTACACCTTC. This gives the protein CASRRTGAYGYTF.

A note on this clone: One end of the junction does not line up with germline, which may come from a read error. The genes are TRBV7-7 and TRBJ2-2, with a possible D match to TRBD2 (5 bases). Germline values: CDR1 SSHAT, CDR2 FNYEAQ (reference sequence). The CDR3 has 14 amino acids. CDR3 coding DNA: TGTGCTAGCAGCCCCGGGATGGTGACCGGGGAGCTGTTTTTT. This encodes CASSPGMVTGELFF.

This chain connects TRBV5-6 to TRBJ1-1; D is unclear. Germline lookup yields CDR1 SGHDT and CDR2 YYEEEE. The CDR3 runs to 14 residues. V was cut by 0 bases and J by 3 bases, with 9 bases left in between. In nucleotides, the CDR3 is TGTGCCAGCAGCTTGGCCGGGAGAGACACTGAAGCTTTCTTT. Translating it yields CASSLAGRDTEAFF.

J is TRBJ2-7 and V is TRBV5-8; tentatively, D is TRBD1 (6 bases). The CDR3 is 14 amino acids. CDR1 SGHTS and CDR2 YDEGEE come from the germline V gene. The V end lost 3 bases, the J end lost 0 bases, and 10 bases lay between the germline ends. This chain's CDR3 is CASSSTGNSYEQYF. In DNA, the CDR3 is TGTGCCAGCAGCTCGACAGGAAACTCCTACGAGCAGTACTTC. The full variable domain, with the rest looked up from reference TRBV5-8 and TRBJ2-7, is EAGVTQSPTHLIKTRGQQATLRCSPISGHTSVYWYQQALGLGLQFLLWYDEGEERNRGNFPPRFSGRQFPNYSSELNVNALELEDSALYLCASSSTGNSYEQYFGPGTRLTVT.

The chain couples TRBV11-2 to TRBJ1-3; possible D gene TRBD1, 6 bases. The CDR3 runs 16 residues. The germline V gene encodes CDR1 SGHAT and CDR2 FQNNGV. The V and J ends lost 1 base and 8 bases respectively, with 18 bases between them. CDR3 nucleotide sequence: TGTGCCAGCAGCTTAGGAGGAAACAGGGTTCGAGACACCATATATTTT. It codes for CASSLGGNRVRDTIYF.

The chain employs TRBV9 and TRBJ2-3, with a tentative D call TRBD2 (6 bases). Germline CDR1 and CDR2: SGDLS and YYNGEE. The CDR3 loop spans 15 amino acids. The germline V and J ends were trimmed by 0 bases and 2 bases, with 10 bases remaining between them. The CDR3 is CASSVAGLPTDTQYF. CDR3 sequence (DNA): TGTGCCAGCAGCGTAGCAGGACTACCCACAGATACGCAGTATTTT.

The genes are TRBV6-2 or TRBV6-3 and TRBJ2-1, with TRBD2 matching over 10 bases. Germline V gene lookup returns CDR1 MNHEY and CDR2 SVGEGT. The J segment lost 3 bases and the V segment lost 5 bases, leaving 13 bases of the junction unmatched. This CDR3 has 18 amino acids. The chain's CDR3 is CASSGVGRSGGFYNEQFF. DNA for the CDR3: TGTGCCAGCAGTGGGGTTGGGCGTAGCGGGGGGTTCTACAATGAGCAGTTCTTC.

The rearrangement uses TRBV29-1 and TRBJ2-5; tentative D call: TRBD2 (6 bases). The CDR3 spans 12 residues. Germline CDR1 SQVTM, CDR2 ANQGSEA. V lost 8 bases, J lost 4 bases, and 14 bases lay in between. The CDR3 coding sequence is TGCAGCCTGGCGGGACGAGGAGAGACCCAGTACTTC. It is translated as CSLAGRGETQYF.

V usage is TRBV5-4 and J usage is TRBJ2-1; 12 nucleotides align to TRBD2. J was trimmed by 4 bases and V by 4 bases; bases with no gene match: 9. CDR1 is SGHNT, CDR2 YYREEE, per germline (reference sequence). The CDR3 is 17 residues long. CDR3 protein: CASSLESGTSGYNEQFF. The CDR3 DNA reads as TGTGCCAGCAGCCTCGAATCCGGGACTAGCGGGTACAATGAGCAGTTCTTC.

The chain is built from TRBV12-3 or TRBV12-4 and TRBJ1-2, with D hard to call. This CDR3 contains 13 residues. With 4 bases removed from V and 4 bases from J, the gap between germline ends came to 10 bases. CDR3 bases: TGTGCCAGCAGTTCCAACTTAATCTATGGCTACACCTTC. Amino acid sequence: CASSSNLIYGYTF.

The chain couples TRBV9 to TRBJ1-3, with TRBD1 identical over 7 bases. CDR3 size: 18 residues. Losses at the gene ends were 0 bases for V and 0 bases for J; bases not matched to a gene: 9. Germline V lookup: CDR1 SGDLS, CDR2 YYNGEE. The CDR3 DNA is TGTGCCAGCAGCGTAGCTCTGCAGGGGGGATACTCTGGAAACACCATATATTTT. Its translation is CASSVALQGGYSGNTIYF.

The chain links TRBV6-1 to TRBJ1-2, with unresolved D. CDR1 is MNHNS and CDR2 is SASEGT in the germline V gene. V was clipped by 1 base and J by 5 bases, with 20 bases between them. CDR3 length: 17 amino acids. This chain's CDR3 is CASSEEGRRGVGYGYTF. The CDR3 DNA reads as TGTGCCAGCAGTGAAGAAGGCCGGCGGGGAGTTGGGTATGGCTACACCTTC.

The chain uses TRBV30 and TRBJ2-3; D perhaps matches TRBD2 (6 bases). Germline CDR1 GTSNPN, CDR2 SVGIG (reference sequence). The ends were cut back, 4 bases at V and 1 base at J, with 6 bases in the middle. The CDR3 length is 12 residues. DNA for the CDR3: TGTGCCTGGACTAGCGGCACAGATACGCAGTATTTT. Translation gives CAWTSGTDTQYF.

This chain joins TRBV11-2 and TRBJ2-7; 10 positions agree with TRBD2. This CDR3 comprises 16 residues. V gave up 5 bases and J gave up 4 bases; unmatched junction bases: 11. Germline V gene sequence: CDR1 SGHAT, CDR2 FQNNGV. CDR3 region: CASSDPSGGHHYEQYF. The CDR3 bases are TGTGCCAGCAGCGACCCTAGCGGGGGCCACCATTACGAGCAGTACTTC.

This sequence joins TRBV27 and TRBJ1-6; 8 nucleotides align to TRBD1. The V and J ends lost 5 bases and 7 bases, in that order; junction bases with no gene match: 16. CDR3 length: 18 residues. Germline values: CDR1 MNHEY, CDR2 SMNVEV (reference sequence). CDR3 amino acids: CASSPVRGTGDSNSPLHF. The CDR3 bases are TGTGCCAGCAGTCCCGTCCGCGGGACAGGAGACTCCAATTCACCCCTCCACTTT.

Only one count was recorded for this clone. The DNA is left out, because the CDR3 cannot be placed on it with certainty; the CDR3 is given as TCRdb lists it. This chain links TRBV21-1 with TRBJ2-2; no DNA check was done on the table's D call, TRBD2. TRBV21-1 is a pseudogene. The CDR3 is made up of 17 amino acids, end residues included. The CDR3 is CATRTVAGGANTGELFF.

This chain links TRBV7-2 with TRBJ2-7; the match to TRBD1 covers 10 bases. The germline V gene encodes CDR1 SGHTA and CDR2 FQGNSA. V shed 5 bases and J 6 bases; nucleotides not matched to a gene: 7. This CDR3 has 14 amino acids. The CDR3 spells CASSPRTGGGEQYF. DNA for the CDR3: TGTGCCAGCAGCCCGAGGACAGGGGGTGGCGAGCAGTACTTC.

The chain carries TRBV10-3 and TRBJ2-2; 11 bases are a match to TRBD2. Losses at the gene ends were 7 bases for V and 6 bases for J; bases not matched to a gene: 4. Germline CDR1 ENHRY, CDR2 SYGVKD. The CDR3 has 14 residues. CDR3 protein: CAITNSGGAGELFF. The CDR3 DNA reads TGTGCCATCACTAATAGCGGGGGGGCCGGGGAGCTGTTTTTT.

This clone has only one observation. The CDR3 sequence is CASSPLPQITDTQYF. The CDR3 DNA reads as TGTGCCAGCTCACCACTTCCACAGATCACAGATACGCAGTATTTT. The rearrangement uses TRBV18 and TRBJ2-3, with D unclear. CDR3 length equals 15 residues. Germline V gene sequence: CDR1 KGHSH, CDR2 LQKENI. Trimming left V 1 base short and J 2 bases short, with 10 bases between.

This sequence joins TRBV5-4 and TRBJ2-7, with a tentative D call TRBD1 (6 bases). This CDR3 has 13 amino acids. With 4 bases removed from V and 2 bases from J, the gap between germline ends came to 10 bases. The germline gives CDR1 SGHNT, CDR2 YYREEE (reference sequence). The CDR3 DNA reads TGTGCCAGCAGCGTGACAGGCGCCTACGAGCAGTACTTC. Amino acid sequence: CASSVTGAYEQYF.

The chain combines TRBV10-3 with TRBJ2-6; TRBD2 might be the D (5 bases). V was shortened by 0 bases and J by 4 bases, with 7 bases between the two germline ends. Germline CDR1 ENHRY, CDR2 SYGVKD. The length of the CDR3 is 15 residues. CDR3 bases: TGTGCCATCAGTGAGTCGGACTCCGGGGCCAACGTCCTGACTTTC. It yields the protein CAISESDSGANVLTF.

The chain joins TRBV2 to TRBJ2-3; possibly TRBD2 for D (6 bases). This CDR3 is built from 14 residues. The germline CDR1 and CDR2 sequences are SNHLY and FYNNEI. V lost 8 bases and J lost 0, with 12 bases in between. The CDR3 loop is CASRSGPSTDTQYF. The CDR3, as DNA: TGTGCCAGCCGTAGCGGTCCTAGCACAGATACGCAGTATTTT.

The chain joins TRBV11-1 to TRBJ1-1; TRBD1 matches at 10 bases. The CDR3 is made up of 14 amino acids. V shed 4 bases, J shed 4 bases, and the junction held 3 bases outside the gene matches. Germline V gene data show CDR1 as SGHAT and CDR2 as FQDESV (reference sequence). The CDR3: CASSSTGGGTEAFF. As DNA, the CDR3 is TGTGCCAGCAGCTCGACAGGGGGCGGCACTGAAGCTTTCTTT.

The chain carries TRBV6-1 and TRBJ2-7; D is perhaps TRBD1 (6 bases). This CDR3 is 15 amino acids long. V shed 1 base and J shed 3 bases, with 13 bases lying between them. Germline lookup yields CDR1 MNHNS and CDR2 SASEGT. The CDR3 sequence: CASSEGGTRDYEQYF. The CDR3 region has the DNA TGTGCCAGCAGTGAAGGGGGGACACGGGACTACGAGCAGTACTTC.

This rearrangement joins TRBV9 to TRBJ1-1, with unresolved D. The CDR3 extends over 15 amino acids. Germline V CDR1 and CDR2: SGDLS, YYNGEE. Trimming cost V 5 bases and J 1 base, with 15 bases left between them. In DNA, the CDR3 is TGTGCCAGCAGTCGTATGTCGACAACGAACACTGAAGCTTTCTTT. Its protein product is CASSRMSTTNTEAFF.

The V call is TRBV5-8, the J call TRBJ1-4; D remains ambiguous. The length of the CDR3 is 15 residues. The V gene lost 0 bases and the J gene lost 2 bases, with 8 bases spanning the gap. CDR1 is SGHTS and CDR2 is YDEGEE in the germline V gene. DNA for the CDR3: TGTGCCAGCAGCTTGGAGCGGATTACTAATGAAAAACTGTTTTTT. It translates to CASSLERITNEKLFF.

The gene calls are TRBV7-8 and TRBJ2-3; D gene unclear. The CDR3 is made up of 15 amino acids. Germline V gene lookup returns CDR1 SGHVS and CDR2 FQNEAQ. V lost 2 bases and J lost 1, with 10 bases in between. DNA for the CDR3: TGTGCCAGCAGCTTATCAAGTCGGGGCACAGATACGCAGTATTTT. The encoded protein is CASSLSSRGTDTQYF.

The CDR3 nucleotides read TGTGCCAGTACGTCCAGAGGTTATGGCACCGGGGAGCTGTTTTTT. Translating it yields CASTSRGYGTGELFF. This sequence joins TRBV19 and TRBJ2-2; D not resolved. Trimming shortened V by 7 bases and J by 4 bases, and 16 bases separated the two germline ends. Germline V gene data show CDR1 as LNHDA and CDR2 as SQIVND (reference sequence). The CDR3 runs to 15 residues.